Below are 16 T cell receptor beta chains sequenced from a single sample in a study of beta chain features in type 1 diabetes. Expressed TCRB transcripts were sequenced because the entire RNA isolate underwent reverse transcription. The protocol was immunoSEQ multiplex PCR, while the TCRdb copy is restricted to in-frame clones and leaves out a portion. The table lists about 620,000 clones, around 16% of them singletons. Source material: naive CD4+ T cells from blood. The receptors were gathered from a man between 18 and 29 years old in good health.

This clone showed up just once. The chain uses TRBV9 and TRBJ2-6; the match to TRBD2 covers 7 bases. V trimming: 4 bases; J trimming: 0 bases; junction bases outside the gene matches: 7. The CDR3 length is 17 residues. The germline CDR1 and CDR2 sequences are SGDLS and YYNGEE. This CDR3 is CASSFPRGDSGANVLTF. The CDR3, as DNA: TGTGCCAGCAGCTTCCCCCGGGGGGACTCTGGGGCCAACGTCCTGACTTTC.

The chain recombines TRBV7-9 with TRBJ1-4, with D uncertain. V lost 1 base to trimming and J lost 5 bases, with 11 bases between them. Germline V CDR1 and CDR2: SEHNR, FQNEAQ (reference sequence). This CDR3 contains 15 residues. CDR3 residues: CASSLDPLRNEKLFF. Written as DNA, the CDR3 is TGTGCCAGCAGCTTAGATCCCCTGCGGAATGAAAAACTGTTTTTT.

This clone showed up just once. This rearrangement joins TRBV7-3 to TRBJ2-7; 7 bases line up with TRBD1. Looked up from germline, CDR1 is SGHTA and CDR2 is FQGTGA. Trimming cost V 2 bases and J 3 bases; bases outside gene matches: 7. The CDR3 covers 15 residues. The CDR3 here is CASSLRPGTDYEQYF. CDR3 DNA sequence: TGTGCCAGCAGCTTACGGCCCGGGACAGACTACGAGCAGTACTTC.

The CDR3 loop is CASSSEAGSGSKTYEQYF. As DNA, the CDR3 is TGTGCCAGCAGCTCAGAGGCGGGATCGGGCAGCAAGACCTACGAGCAGTACTTC. The rearrangement links TRBV11-2 to TRBJ2-7; D may be TRBD2 (6 bases). V lost 4 bases and J lost 2, with 24 bases in between. The CDR3 runs to 18 residues. Germline V CDR1 and CDR2: SGHAT, FQNNGV.

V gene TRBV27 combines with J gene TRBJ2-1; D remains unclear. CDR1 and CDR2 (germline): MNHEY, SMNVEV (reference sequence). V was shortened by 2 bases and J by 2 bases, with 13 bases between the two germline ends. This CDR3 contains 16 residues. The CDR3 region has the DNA TGTGCCAGCAGTTTAGAGAACCGGCGGCCCTACAATGAGCAGTTCTTC. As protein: CASSLENRRPYNEQFF.

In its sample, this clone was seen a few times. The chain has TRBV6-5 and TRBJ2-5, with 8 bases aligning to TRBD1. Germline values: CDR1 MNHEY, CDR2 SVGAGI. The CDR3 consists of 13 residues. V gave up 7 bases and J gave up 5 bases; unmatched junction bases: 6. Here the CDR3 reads CASKDRGTETQYF. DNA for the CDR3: TGTGCCAGCAAAGACAGGGGTACGGAGACCCAGTACTTC.

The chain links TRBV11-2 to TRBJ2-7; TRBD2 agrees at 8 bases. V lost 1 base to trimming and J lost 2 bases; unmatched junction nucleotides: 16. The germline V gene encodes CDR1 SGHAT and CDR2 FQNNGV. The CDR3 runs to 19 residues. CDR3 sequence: CASSLAISGALNLPYEQYF. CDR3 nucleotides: TGTGCCAGCAGCTTAGCGATTAGCGGGGCCCTCAACCTCCCCTACGAGCAGTACTTC.

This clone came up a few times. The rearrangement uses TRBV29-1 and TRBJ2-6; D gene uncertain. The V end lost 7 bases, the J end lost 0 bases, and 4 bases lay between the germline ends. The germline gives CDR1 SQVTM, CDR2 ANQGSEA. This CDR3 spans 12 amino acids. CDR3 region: CSATSGANVLTF. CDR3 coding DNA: TGCAGCGCCACCTCTGGGGCCAACGTCCTGACTTTC.

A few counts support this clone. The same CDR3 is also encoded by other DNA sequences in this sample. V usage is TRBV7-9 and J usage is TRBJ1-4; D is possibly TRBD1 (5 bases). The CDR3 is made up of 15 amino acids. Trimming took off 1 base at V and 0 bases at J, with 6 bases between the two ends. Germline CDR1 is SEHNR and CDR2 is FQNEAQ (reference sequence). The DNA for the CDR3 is TGTGCCAGCAGCTTAGGACAGACAACTAATGAAAAACTGTTTTTT. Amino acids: CASSLGQTTNEKLFF.

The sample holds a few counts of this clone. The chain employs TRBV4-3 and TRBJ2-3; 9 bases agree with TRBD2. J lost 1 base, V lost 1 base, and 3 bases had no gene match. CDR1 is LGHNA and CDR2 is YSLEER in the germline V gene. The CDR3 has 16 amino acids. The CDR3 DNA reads TGCGCCAGCAGCCAAGCGACTAGCGGAGGCACAGATACGCAGTATTTT. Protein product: CASSQATSGGTDTQYF.

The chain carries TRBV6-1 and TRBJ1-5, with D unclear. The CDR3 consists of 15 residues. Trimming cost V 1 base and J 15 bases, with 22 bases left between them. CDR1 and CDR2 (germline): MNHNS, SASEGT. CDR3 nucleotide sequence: TGTGCCAGCAGTGAAGTGAACCCCCTGTCGGACCTCCGGCATTTT. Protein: CASSEVNPLSDLRHF.

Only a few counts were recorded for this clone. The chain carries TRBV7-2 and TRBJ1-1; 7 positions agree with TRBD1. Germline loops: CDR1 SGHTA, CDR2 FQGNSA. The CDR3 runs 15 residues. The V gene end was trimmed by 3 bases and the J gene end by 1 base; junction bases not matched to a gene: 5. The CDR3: CASSFRQGGNTEAFF. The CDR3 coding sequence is TGTGCCAGCAGCTTCCGACAGGGTGGGAACACTGAAGCTTTCTTT.

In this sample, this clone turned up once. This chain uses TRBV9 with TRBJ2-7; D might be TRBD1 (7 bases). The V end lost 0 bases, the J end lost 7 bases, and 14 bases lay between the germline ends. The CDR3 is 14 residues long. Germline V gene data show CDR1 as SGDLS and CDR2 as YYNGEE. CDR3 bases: TGTGCCAGCAGCGTAGACGTACAGGGGAGGGAGCAGTACTTC. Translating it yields CASSVDVQGREQYF. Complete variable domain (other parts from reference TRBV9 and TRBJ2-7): DSGVTQTPKHLITATGQRVTLRCSPRSGDLSVYWYQQSLDQGLQFLIQYYNGEERAKGNILERFSAQQFPDLHSELNLSSLELGDSALYFCASSVDVQGREQYFGPGTRLTVT.

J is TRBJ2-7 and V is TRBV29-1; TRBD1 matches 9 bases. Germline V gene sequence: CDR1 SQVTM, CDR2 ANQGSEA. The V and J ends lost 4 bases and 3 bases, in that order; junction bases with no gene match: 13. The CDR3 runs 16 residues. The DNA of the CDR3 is TGCAGCGTTGCAGGAGACCGGGACAGGGTGAGCTACGAGCAGTACTTC. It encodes CSVAGDRDRVSYEQYF.

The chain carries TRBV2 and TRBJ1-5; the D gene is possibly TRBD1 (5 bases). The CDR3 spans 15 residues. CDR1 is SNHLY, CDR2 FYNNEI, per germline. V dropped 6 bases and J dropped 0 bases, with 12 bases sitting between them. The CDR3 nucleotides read TGTGCCAGCAGATCGCAGGGAAATAGCAATCAGCCCCAGCATTTT. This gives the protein CASRSQGNSNQPQHF.

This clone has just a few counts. The CDR3: CASSSGLAGSQETQYF. The CDR3 DNA sequence: TGTGCCAGCAGTTCGGGACTAGCGGGGTCCCAAGAGACCCAGTACTTC. This chain links TRBV28 with TRBJ2-5, with 13 bases identical to TRBD2. Germline CDR1 and CDR2: MDHEN and SYDVKM. V lost 4 bases, J lost 1 base, and 3 bases stayed unmatched. The CDR3 is 16 residues long.